This T cell receptor beta chain was captured in a study of prognosis after radiotherapy for stage I lung cancer. Genomic DNA was subjected to two-round multiplex PCR for amplification of TCR beta CDR3. For every TRBV and TRBJ gene, a specific primer was used in first-round PCR. TCRdb reanalysed the multiplex PCR reads using MiXCR and keeps one entry per CDR3 protein. The sample consists of roughly 13,000 distinct CDR3 sequences, 50% of them appearing once. Many counts were recorded for this clonotype. The germline CDR1 and CDR2 sequences are ENHRY and SYGVKD. Trimming pared 2 bases from V and 7 bases from J, leaving 11 bases between. The CDR3 is 14 amino acids.

V gene TRBV10-3 combines with J gene TRBJ2-2; D is possibly TRBD1 (5 bases). This sequence originates from a donor at least 50 years old with non-small cell lung cancer. The source material was PBMCs, sampled before or after stereotactic body radiation therapy (not recorded which). CDR3 coding DNA: TGTGCCATCAGTGAGGGGGATAGGGGCGGGGAGCTGTTTTTT. Amino acid sequence: CAISEGDRGGELFF.